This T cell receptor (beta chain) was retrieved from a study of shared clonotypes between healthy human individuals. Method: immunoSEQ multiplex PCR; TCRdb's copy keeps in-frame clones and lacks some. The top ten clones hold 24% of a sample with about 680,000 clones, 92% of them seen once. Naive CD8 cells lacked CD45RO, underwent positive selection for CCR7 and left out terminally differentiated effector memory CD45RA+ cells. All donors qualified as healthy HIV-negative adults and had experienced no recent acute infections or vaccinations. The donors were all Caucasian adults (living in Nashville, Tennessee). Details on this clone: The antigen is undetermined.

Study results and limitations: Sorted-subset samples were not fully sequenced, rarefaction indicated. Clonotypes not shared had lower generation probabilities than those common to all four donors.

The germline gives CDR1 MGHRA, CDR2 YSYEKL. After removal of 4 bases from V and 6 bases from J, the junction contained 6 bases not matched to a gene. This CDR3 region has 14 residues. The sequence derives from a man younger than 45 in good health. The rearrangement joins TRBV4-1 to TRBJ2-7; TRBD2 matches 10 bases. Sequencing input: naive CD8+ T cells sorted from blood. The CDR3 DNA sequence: TGCGCCAGCAGCCTCGGGACTAGCGCTCGCGAGCAGTACTTC. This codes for CASSLGTSAREQYF.